This T cell receptor (beta chain) was recovered during a study of blood T cell repertoires in COVID-19. CDR3 size: 15 residues. The V end was cut by 1 base, the J end by 1 base, with 11 bases between. Germline V CDR1 and CDR2: SGHNT, YYREEE (reference sequence). Repertoires were generated with immunoSEQ multiplex PCR, while TCRdb's copy carries only in-frame clones and drops some. The table lists approximately 130,000 clones, 60% to 85% of them singletons. The sample was peripheral blood. The source is a man older than 75 with acute or convalescent COVID-19. The chain links TRBV5-4 to TRBJ1-1; perhaps TRBD1 as D (5 bases). The chain's CDR3 is CASSLFWGENTEAFF. The CDR3 region has the DNA TGTGCCAGCAGCTTGTTTTGGGGGGAGAACACTGAAGCTTTCTTT.